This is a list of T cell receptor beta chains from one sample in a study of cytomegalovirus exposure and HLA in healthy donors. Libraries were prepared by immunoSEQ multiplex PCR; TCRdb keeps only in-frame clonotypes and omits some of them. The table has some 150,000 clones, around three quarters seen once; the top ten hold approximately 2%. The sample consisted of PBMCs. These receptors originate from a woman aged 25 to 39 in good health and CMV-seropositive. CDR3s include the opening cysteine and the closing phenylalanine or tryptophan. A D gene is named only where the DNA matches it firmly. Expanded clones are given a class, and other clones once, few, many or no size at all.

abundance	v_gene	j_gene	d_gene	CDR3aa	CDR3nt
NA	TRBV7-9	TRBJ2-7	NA	CASSLVIYEQYF	TGTGCCAGCAGCTTAGTAATCTACGAGCAGTACTTC
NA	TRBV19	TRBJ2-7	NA	CASSISPQGLTSYEQYF	TGTGCCAGTAGTATATCCCCGCAGGGCCTAACCTCCTACGAGCAGTACTTC
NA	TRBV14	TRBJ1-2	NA	CASGAGQDNYGYTF	TGTGCCAGCGGGGCAGGACAAGATAACTATGGCTACACCTTC
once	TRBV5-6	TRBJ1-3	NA	CASSFYVSGNTIYF	TGTGCCAGCAGCTTTTATGTGTCTGGAAACACCATATATTTT
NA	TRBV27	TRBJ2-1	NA	CASGGSFIAYNEQFF	TGTGCCAGCGGTGGGAGCTTTATCGCCTACAATGAGCAGTTCTTC
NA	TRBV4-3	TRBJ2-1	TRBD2	CASSQDGTSFVRGEQFF	TGCGCCAGCAGCCAAGATGGGACTAGCTTTGTCCGAGGTGAGCAGTTCTTC
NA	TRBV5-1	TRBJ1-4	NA	CASRINRATNEKLFF	TGCGCCAGCAGGATTAACAGGGCAACTAATGAAAAACTGTTTTTT
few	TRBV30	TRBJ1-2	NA	CAWTRGSSGYTF	TGTGCCTGGACCAGGGGATCAAGTGGCTACACCTTC
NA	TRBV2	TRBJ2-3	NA	CASSTRLSTDTQYF	TGTGCCAGCAGTACCAGGTTGAGCACAGATACGCAGTATTTT
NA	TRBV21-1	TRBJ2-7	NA	CASSKARTSGVGEQYF	TGTGCCAGCAGCAAAGCGCGGACTAGCGGGGTCGGCGAGCAGTACTTC
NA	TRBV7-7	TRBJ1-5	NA	CASSLARVRQPQHF	TGTGCCAGCAGCTTAGCCAGGGTTCGTCAGCCCCAGCATTTT
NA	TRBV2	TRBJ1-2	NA	CASSRDNYGYTF	TGTGCCAGCAGTCGAGATAACTATGGCTACACCTTC
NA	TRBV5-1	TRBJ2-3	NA	CASSQAYGGPTDTQYF	TGCGCCAGCAGCCAAGCTTACGGGGGGCCCACAGATACGCAGTATTTT
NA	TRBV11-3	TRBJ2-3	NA	CASSLRGYSTDTQYF	TGTGCCAGCAGCTTAAGGGGCTATAGCACAGATACGCAGTATTTT
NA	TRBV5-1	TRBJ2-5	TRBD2	CASSLAWGGFRTETQYF	TGCGCCAGCAGCTTGGCCTGGGGGGGATTTAGAACGGAGACCCAGTACTTC
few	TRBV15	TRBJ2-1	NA	CATSRGSGGNEQFF	TGTGCCACCAGCAGGGGAAGCGGAGGTAATGAGCAGTTCTTC
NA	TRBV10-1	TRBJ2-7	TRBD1	CASRTGTGRLAETYEQYF	TGCGCCAGCAGAACCGGGACAGGGCGGCTAGCGGAGACCTACGAGCAGTACTTC
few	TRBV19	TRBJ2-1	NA	CASRIGHDSYNEQFF	TGTGCCAGTAGAATCGGACACGACTCCTACAATGAGCAGTTCTTC